A selection of T cell receptor beta chains follows, all from one sample in a study of blood T cell repertoires in COVID-19. The method was immunoSEQ multiplex PCR; TCRdb's version includes in-frame clones alone and lacks a portion of them. This table has approximately 230,000 clones, more than 65% appearing once. The specimen was peripheral blood. These receptors were taken from a woman aged 40-49 years with active or convalescent COVID-19. CDR3s include the opening cysteine and the closing phenylalanine or tryptophan. The order of the fields is V gene, CDR3 protein.

V gene: TRBV7-3; CDR3 protein: CASSLVAGPDEKLFF
V gene: TRBV30; CDR3 protein: CAWSRLAGGPDTQYF
V gene: TRBV27; CDR3 protein: CASSLGQNSPPLHF
V gene: TRBV6-1; CDR3 protein: CASSERGPMFF
V gene: TRBV10-1; CDR3 protein: CASSRHPLTGTGRTDTQYF
V gene: TRBV10-3; CDR3 protein: CAIPRELGYGYTF
V gene: TRBV10-3; CDR3 protein: CAISESTSGGARETQYF
V gene: TRBV5-5; CDR3 protein: CASSPSERGWGYTF
V gene: TRBV7-3; CDR3 protein: CASSFDRGATDTQYF
V gene: TRBV5-1; CDR3 protein: CASSRTGDTDTQYF
V gene: TRBV6-4; CDR3 protein: CASKAPPDSNYGYTF
V gene: TRBV10-1; CDR3 protein: CASRGTGKPGSGANVLTF
V gene: TRBV30; CDR3 protein: CAWSPNSGNTIYF
V gene: TRBV11-2; CDR3 protein: CASSLVGTGPYEQYF
V gene: TRBV6-1; CDR3 protein: CASSEWGQGVAGELFF
V gene: TRBV19; CDR3 protein: CASSVYLSSGNTIYF
V gene: TRBV5-4; CDR3 protein: CASSTISGNEQFF
V gene: TRBV11-2; CDR3 protein: CASLSGTGNLNTEAFF
V gene: TRBV2; CDR3 protein: CASSFDRGDTEAFF
V gene: TRBV14; CDR3 protein: CASSQTQGNSYEQYF
V gene: TRBV2; CDR3 protein: CASRQTVYSGNTIYF
V gene: TRBV28; CDR3 protein: CASSLTAGGEAFF
V gene: TRBV5-1; CDR3 protein: CASSSDRGTDTQYF
V gene: TRBV6-4; CDR3 protein: CASSDSGTSTGELFF
V gene: TRBV5-1; CDR3 protein: CASSFRRGRRGNQPQHF
V gene: TRBV11-2; CDR3 protein: CASSRGSVRMNTEAFF
V gene: TRBV9; CDR3 protein: CASSVTVYNSPLHF
V gene: TRBV28; CDR3 protein: CASSSQTVYGYTF
V gene: TRBV28; CDR3 protein: CASSLFGGGAGGSNQPQHF
V gene: TRBV7-7; CDR3 protein: CATTTYRTGDYGYTF
V gene: TRBV13; CDR3 protein: CASRPKGGELYGYTF
V gene: TRBV4-1; CDR3 protein: CASSQPTTGKGNTIYF
V gene: TRBV19; CDR3 protein: CASRRGQRNTEAFF
V gene: TRBV10-3; CDR3 protein: CAISGQGNTEAFF
V gene: TRBV11-3; CDR3 protein: CASSLGLAGGNTGELFF
V gene: TRBV19; CDR3 protein: CASSKGQNLYEQYF
V gene: TRBV15; CDR3 protein: CATSCAGVGGAGLCTGELFF
V gene: TRBV29-1; CDR3 protein: CSGGQLPGELFF
V gene: TRBV6-6; CDR3 protein: CASRGGTVSGNTIYF
V gene: TRBV30; CDR3 protein: CAWSPLSGGVGNEQFF
V gene: TRBV5-8; CDR3 protein: CASKAGTANYGYTF